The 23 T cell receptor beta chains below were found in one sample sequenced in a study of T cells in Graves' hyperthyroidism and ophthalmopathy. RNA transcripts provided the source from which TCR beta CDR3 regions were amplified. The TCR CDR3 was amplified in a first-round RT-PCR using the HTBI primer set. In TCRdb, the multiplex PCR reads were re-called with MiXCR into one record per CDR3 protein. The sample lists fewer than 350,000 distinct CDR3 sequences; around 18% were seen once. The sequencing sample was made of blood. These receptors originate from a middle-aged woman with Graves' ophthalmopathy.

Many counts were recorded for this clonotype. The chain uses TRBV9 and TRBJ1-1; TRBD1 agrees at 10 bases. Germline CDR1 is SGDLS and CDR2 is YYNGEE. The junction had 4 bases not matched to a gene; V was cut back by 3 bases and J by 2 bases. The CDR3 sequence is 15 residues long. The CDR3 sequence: CASSDGTGVNTEAFF. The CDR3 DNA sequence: TGTGCCAGCAGCGACGGGACAGGGGTAAACACTGAAGCTTTCTTT.

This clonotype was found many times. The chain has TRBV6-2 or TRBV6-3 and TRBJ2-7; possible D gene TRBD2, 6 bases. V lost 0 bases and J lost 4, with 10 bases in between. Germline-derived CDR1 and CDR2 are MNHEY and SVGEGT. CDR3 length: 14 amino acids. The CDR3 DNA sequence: TGTGCCAGCAGTTACTCCAGCGGAGGGTACGAGCAGTACTTC. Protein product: CASSYSSGGYEQYF.

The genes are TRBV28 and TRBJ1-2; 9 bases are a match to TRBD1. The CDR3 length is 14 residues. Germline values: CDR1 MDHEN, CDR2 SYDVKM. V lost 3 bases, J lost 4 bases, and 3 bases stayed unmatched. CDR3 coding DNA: TGTGCCAGCAGTTTGTCGGACAGGGGCTATGGCTACACCTTC. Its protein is CASSLSDRGYGYTF.

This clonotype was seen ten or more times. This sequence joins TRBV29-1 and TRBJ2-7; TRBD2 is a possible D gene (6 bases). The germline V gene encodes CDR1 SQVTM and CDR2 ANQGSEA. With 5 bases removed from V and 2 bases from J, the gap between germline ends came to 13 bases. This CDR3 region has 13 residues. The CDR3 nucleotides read TGCAGCGTTTATAGCGGTCCCGCCTACGAGCAGTACTTC. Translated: CSVYSGPAYEQYF.

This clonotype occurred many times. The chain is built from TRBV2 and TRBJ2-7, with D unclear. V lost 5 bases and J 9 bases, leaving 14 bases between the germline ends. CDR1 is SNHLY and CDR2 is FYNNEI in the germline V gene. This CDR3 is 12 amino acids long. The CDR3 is CASSPESSGQYF. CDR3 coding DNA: TGTGCCAGCAGTCCCGAGTCCTCCGGGCAGTACTTC.

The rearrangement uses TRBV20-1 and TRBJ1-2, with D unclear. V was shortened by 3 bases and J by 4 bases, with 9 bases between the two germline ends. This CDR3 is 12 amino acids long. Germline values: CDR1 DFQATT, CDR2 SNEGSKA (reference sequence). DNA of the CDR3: TGCAGTGCTAGCGGGATACTCTATGGCTACACCTTC. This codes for CSASGILYGYTF.

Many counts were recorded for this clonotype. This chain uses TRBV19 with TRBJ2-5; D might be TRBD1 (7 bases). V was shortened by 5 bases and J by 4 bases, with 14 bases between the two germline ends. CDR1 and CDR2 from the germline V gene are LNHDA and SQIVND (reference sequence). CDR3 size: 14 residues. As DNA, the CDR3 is TGTGCCAGTAGTGCTCAGGGGGGACGAGAGACCCAGTACTTC. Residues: CASSAQGGRETQYF.

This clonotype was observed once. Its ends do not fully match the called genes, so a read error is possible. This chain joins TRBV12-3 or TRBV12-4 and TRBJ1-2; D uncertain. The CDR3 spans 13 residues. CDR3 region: CASSLLGSYGYNF. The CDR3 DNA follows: TGTGCCAGCAGCCTGCTCGGATCATATGGCTATAACTTC.

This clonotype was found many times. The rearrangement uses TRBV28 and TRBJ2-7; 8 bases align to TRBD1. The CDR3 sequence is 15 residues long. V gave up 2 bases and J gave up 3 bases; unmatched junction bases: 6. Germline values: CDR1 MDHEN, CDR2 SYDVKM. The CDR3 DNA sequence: TGTGCCAGCAGTTTAATGACAGGGGAATACTACGAGCAGTACTTC. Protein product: CASSLMTGEYYEQYF.

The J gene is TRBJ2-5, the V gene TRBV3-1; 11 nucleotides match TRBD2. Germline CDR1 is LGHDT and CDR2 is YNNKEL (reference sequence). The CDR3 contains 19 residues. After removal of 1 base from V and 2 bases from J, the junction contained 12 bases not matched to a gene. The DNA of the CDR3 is TGTGCCAGCAGCCAAGCCCTAGCGGGAGGAGTACTGGTACAAGAGACCCAGTACTTC. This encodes CASSQALAGGVLVQETQYF.

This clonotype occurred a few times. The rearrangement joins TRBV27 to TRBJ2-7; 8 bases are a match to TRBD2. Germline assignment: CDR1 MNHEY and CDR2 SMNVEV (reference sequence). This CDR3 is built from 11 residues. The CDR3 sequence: CAVAGGGEQYF. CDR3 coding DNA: TGTGCAGTGGCGGGAGGCGGCGAGCAGTACTTC.

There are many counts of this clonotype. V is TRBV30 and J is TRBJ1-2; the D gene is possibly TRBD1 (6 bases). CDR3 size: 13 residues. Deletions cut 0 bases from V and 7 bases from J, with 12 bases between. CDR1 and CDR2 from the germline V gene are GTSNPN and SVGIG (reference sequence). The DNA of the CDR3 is TGTGCCTGGAGTGTACGGGGGCTGGCTGGCTACACCTTC. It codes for CAWSVRGLAGYTF.

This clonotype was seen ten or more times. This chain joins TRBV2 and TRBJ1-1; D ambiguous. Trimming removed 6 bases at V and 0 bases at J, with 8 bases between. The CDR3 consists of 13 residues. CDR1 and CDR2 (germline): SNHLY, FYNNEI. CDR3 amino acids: CASRGAMNTEAFF. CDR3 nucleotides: TGTGCCAGCAGGGGAGCCATGAACACTGAAGCTTTCTTT.

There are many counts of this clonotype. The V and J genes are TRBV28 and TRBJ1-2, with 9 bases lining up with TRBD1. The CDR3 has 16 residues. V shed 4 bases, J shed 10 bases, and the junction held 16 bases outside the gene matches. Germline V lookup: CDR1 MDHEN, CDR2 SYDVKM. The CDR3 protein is CASSSTGGGSSSSYTF. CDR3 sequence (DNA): TGTGCCAGCAGTTCCACAGGGGGCGGATCCTCTTCCTCCTACACCTTC.

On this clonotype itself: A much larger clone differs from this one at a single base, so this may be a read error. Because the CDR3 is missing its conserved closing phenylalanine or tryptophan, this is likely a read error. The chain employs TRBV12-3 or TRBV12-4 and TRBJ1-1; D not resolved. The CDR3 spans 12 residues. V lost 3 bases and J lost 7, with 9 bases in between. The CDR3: CASSFGPIEAFL. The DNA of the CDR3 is TGTGCCAGCAGTTTTGGACCGATTGAAGCTTTCCTT.

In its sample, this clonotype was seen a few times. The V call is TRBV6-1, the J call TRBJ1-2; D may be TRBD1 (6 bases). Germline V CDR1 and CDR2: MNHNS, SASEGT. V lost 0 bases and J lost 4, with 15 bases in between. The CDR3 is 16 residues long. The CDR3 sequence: CASSEASGALGYGYTF. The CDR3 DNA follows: TGTGCCAGCAGTGAAGCATCGGGGGCCCTAGGCTATGGCTACACCTTC.

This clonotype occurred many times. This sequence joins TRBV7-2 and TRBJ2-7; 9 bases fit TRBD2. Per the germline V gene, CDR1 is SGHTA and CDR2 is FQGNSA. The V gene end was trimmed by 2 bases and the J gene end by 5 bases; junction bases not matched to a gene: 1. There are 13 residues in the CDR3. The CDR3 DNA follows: TGTGCCAGCAGCTTAAAGCGGGAGGACGAGCAGTACTTC. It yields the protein CASSLKREDEQYF.

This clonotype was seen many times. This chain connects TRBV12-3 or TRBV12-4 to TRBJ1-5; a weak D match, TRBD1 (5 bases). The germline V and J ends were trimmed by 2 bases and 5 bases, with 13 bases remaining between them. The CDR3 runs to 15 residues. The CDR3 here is CASSLKGQGHQPQHF. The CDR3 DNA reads TGTGCCAGCAGTTTAAAAGGGCAGGGCCATCAGCCCCAGCATTTT.

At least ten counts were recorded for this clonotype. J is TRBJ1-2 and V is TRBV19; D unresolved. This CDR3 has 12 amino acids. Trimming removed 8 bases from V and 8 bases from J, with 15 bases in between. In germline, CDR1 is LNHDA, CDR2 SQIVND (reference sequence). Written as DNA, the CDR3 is TGTGCCAGTGCGGACCGAAAGTTGGGCTACACCTTC. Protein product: CASADRKLGYTF.

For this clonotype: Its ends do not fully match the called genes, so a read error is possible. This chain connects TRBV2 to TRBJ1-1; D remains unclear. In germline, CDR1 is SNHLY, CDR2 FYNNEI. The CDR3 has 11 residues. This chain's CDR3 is CAISGGTEAYF. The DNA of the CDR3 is TGTGCCATCAGTGGAGGCACTGAAGCTTACTTT.

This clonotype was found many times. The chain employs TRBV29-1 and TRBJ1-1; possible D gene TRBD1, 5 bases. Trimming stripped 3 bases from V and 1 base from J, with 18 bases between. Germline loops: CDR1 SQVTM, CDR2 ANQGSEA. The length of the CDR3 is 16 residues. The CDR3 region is CSVDLGIGGTNTEAFF. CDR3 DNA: TGCAGCGTTGATTTAGGGATTGGGGGGACGAACACTGAAGCTTTCTTT.

CDR3 loop: CASSLGSGSLTGELFF. The CDR3 region has the DNA TGTGCCAGCAGCTTAGGTAGCGGGAGTCTCACCGGGGAGCTGTTTTTT. The chain is built from TRBV11-1 and TRBJ2-2; 9 bases agree with TRBD2. V lost 1 base to trimming and J lost 4 bases; unmatched junction nucleotides: 4. Germline V gene sequence: CDR1 SGHAT, CDR2 FQDESV (reference sequence). This CDR3 is 16 amino acids long.

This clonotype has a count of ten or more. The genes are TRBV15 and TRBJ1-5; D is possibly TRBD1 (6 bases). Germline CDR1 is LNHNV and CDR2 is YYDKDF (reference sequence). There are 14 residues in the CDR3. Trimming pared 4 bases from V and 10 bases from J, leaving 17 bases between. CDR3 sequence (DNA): TGTGCCACCAGCACACGACAGGTGGGGAGTCCCCAGCATTTT. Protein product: CATSTRQVGSPQHF.